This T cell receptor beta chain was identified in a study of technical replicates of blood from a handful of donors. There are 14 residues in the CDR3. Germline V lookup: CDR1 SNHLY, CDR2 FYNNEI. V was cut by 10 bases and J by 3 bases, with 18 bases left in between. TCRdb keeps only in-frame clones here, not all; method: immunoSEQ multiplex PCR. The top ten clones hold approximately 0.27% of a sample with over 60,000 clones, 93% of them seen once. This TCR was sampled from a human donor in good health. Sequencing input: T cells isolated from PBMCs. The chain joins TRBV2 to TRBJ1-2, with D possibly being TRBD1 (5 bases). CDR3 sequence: CATDTAPGDYGYTF. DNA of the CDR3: TGTGCCACCGACACGGCGCCGGGGGACTATGGCTACACCTTC.